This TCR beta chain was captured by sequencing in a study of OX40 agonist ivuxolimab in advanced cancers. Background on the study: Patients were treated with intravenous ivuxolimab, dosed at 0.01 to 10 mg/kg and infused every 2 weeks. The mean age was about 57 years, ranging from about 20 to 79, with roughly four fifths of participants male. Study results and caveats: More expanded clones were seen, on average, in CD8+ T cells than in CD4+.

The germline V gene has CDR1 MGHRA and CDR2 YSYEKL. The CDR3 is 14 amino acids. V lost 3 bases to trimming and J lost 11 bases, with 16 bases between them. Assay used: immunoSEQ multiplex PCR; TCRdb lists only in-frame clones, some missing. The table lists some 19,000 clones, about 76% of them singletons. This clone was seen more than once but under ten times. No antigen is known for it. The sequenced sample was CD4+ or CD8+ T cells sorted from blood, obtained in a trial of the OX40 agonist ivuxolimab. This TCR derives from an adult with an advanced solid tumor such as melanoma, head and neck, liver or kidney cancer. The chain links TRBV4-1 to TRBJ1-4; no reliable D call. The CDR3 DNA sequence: TGCGCCAGCAGCCAGGCCAATTTGGACGGGAAACTGTTTTTT. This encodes CASSQANLDGKLFF.